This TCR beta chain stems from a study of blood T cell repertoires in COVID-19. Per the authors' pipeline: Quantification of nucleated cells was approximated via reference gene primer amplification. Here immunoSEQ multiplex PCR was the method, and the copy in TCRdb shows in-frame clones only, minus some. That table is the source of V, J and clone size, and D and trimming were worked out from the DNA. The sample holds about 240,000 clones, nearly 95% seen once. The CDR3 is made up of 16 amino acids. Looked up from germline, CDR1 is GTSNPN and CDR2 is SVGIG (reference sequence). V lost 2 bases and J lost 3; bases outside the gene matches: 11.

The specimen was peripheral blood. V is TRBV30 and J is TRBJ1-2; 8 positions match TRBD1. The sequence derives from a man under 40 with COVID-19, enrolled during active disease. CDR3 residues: CAWSRLIRGQDYGYTF. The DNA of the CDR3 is TGTGCCTGGAGTCGACTAATCAGGGGGCAGGACTATGGCTACACCTTC.